One sample yielded the 2 T cell receptor beta chains listed below, sequenced in a study of blood T cell repertoires in COVID-19. This table comes from immunoSEQ multiplex PCR, and its TCRdb copy is limited to in-frame clones, with some not included. The table has some 110,000 clones, about 90% seen once. Material: peripheral blood. These receptor sequences come from an older man who had recovered from COVID-19.

V usage is TRBV19 and J usage is TRBJ1-5; D perhaps matches TRBD1 (5 bases). V was cut by 4 bases and J by 0 bases, with 10 bases left in between. Germline-derived CDR1 and CDR2 are LNHDA and SQIVND (reference sequence). This CDR3 has 15 amino acids. CDR3 in amino acids: CASSSRAVSNQPQHF. CDR3 in DNA: TGTGCCAGTAGTAGCAGGGCCGTTAGCAATCAGCCCCAGCATTTT.

This clone showed up just a few times. V usage is TRBV10-3 and J usage is TRBJ2-1; the match to TRBD2 covers 13 bases. CDR3 length: 17 residues. From germline, CDR1 is ENHRY and CDR2 SYGVKD. Unmatched junction bases numbered 8, after V lost 5 bases and J lost 4 bases. The CDR3 region has the DNA TGTGCCATCAGTCCAACTAGCGGGAGGGTTTCGTACAATGAGCAGTTCTTC. This encodes CAISPTSGRVSYNEQFF.